Presented here are 29 T cell receptor beta chains from one specimen sequenced in a study of blood T cell repertoires in COVID-19. Measured with immunoSEQ multiplex PCR; TCRdb has only the in-frame clones, and not every one. Of about 170,000 clones in the sample, just under 85% were seen once. The material sequenced was peripheral blood. The receptors derive from an elderly woman with COVID-19, enrolled during active disease.

This clone was detected once. V usage is TRBV11-3 and J usage is TRBJ2-2; perhaps TRBD1 as D (5 bases). Germline lookup yields CDR1 SGHNT and CDR2 YENEEA. Trimming left V 2 bases short and J 1 base short, with 5 bases between. This CDR3 has 14 amino acids. The CDR3 nucleotides read TGTGCCAGCAGCTTAACAGGGAACACCGGGGAGCTGTTTTTT. Its protein product is CASSLTGNTGELFF.

V gene TRBV2 combines with J gene TRBJ2-7; 11 positions agree with TRBD2. The CDR3 is made up of 14 amino acids. Germline V lookup: CDR1 SNHLY, CDR2 FYNNEI. Trimming took 6 bases from V and 6 from J; bases not matched to a gene: 7. The CDR3 DNA is TGTGCCAGCAGCCTACTAGCGGGAGAAGTCGAGCAGTACTTC. It codes for CASSLLAGEVEQYF.

The rearrangement joins TRBV2 to TRBJ2-7, with 11 bases lining up with TRBD1. Germline-derived CDR1 and CDR2 are SNHLY and FYNNEI. This CDR3 spans 16 amino acids. J gave up 0 bases and V 5 bases, and 6 bases lay outside the gene matches. CDR3 coding DNA: TGTGCCAGCAGTTCCACCGGGACAGGGGGCTCCTACGAGCAGTACTTC. It encodes CASSSTGTGGSYEQYF.

The V and J genes are TRBV18 and TRBJ1-3; TRBD1 might be the D (5 bases). Germline loops: CDR1 KGHSH, CDR2 LQKENI. Trimming took off 2 bases at V and 0 bases at J, with 8 bases between the two ends. There are 15 residues in the CDR3. The CDR3 spells CASSPRQISGNTIYF. The CDR3 DNA follows: TGTGCCAGCTCACCAAGACAGATCTCTGGAAACACCATATATTTT.

This rearrangement joins TRBV7-2 to TRBJ2-3, with D possibly TRBD2 on 7 matching bases. Germline V gene data show CDR1 as SGHTA and CDR2 as FQGNSA. The CDR3 is made up of 16 amino acids. V was clipped by 8 bases and J by 5 bases, with 23 bases between them. The chain's CDR3 is CASWSGRGGARDTQYF. CDR3 nucleotide sequence: TGTGCCAGCTGGTCGGGTAGAGGGGGGGCGAGAGATACGCAGTATTTT. Full variable domain (rest looked up from reference TRBV7-2 and TRBJ2-3): GAGVSQSPSNKVTEKGKDVELRCDPISGHTALYWYRQSLGQGLEFLIYFQGNSAPDKSGLPSDRFSAERTGGSVSTLTIQRTQQEDSAVYLCASWSGRGGARDTQYFGPGTRLTVL.

The J gene is TRBJ1-2, the V gene TRBV7-9, with a possible D match to TRBD1 (5 bases). The CDR3 loop spans 13 amino acids. V lost 3 bases, J lost 2 bases, and 7 bases lay in between. Germline V CDR1 and CDR2: SEHNR, FQNEAQ (reference sequence). CDR3 sequence reads: CASSFGGNYGYTF. CDR3 in DNA: TGTGCCAGCAGCTTCGGGGGAAACTATGGCTACACCTTC.

This clone came up a few times. This chain connects TRBV2 to TRBJ2-7, with 11 positions matching TRBD2. CDR3 length: 16 amino acids. The V gene's germline CDR1 is SNHLY and CDR2 FYNNEI. V shed 1 base, J shed 1 base, and the junction held 3 bases outside the gene matches. CDR3 region: CASSEEGLAASYEQYF. CDR3 coding DNA: TGTGCCAGCAGTGAAGAGGGACTAGCGGCGTCCTACGAGCAGTACTTC. Based on the CDR3 plus reference TRBV2 and TRBJ2-7, the full variable domain is EPEVTQTPSHQVTQMGQEVILRCVPISNHLYFYWYRQILGQKVEFLVSFYNNEISEKSEIFDDQFSVERPDGSNFTLKIRSTKLEDSAMYFCASSEEGLAASYEQYFGPGTRLTVT.

V usage is TRBV2 and J usage is TRBJ1-1, with 8 bases matching TRBD1. Germline values: CDR1 SNHLY, CDR2 FYNNEI. This CDR3 region has 12 residues. V shed 5 bases, J shed 4 bases, and the junction held 0 bases outside the gene matches. The CDR3 region has the DNA TGTGCCAGCAGTACAGGGGGCACTGAAGCTTTCTTT. It codes for CASSTGGTEAFF.

The chain uses TRBV2 and TRBJ2-1, with 12 bases fitting TRBD2. With V trimmed by 4 bases and J by 4 bases, 5 bases remained unmatched. The germline V gene has CDR1 SNHLY and CDR2 FYNNEI. The CDR3 has 16 amino acids. The CDR3 bases are TGTGCCAGCAGTGGACTAGCGGGAGACGGGTACAATGAGCAGTTCTTC. Protein: CASSGLAGDGYNEQFF.

This clone was seen a handful of times. V gene TRBV27 combines with J gene TRBJ2-7; TRBD2 is a possible D gene (5 bases). Germline CDR1 is MNHEY and CDR2 is SMNVEV (reference sequence). CDR3 length: 13 amino acids. V shed 2 bases and J shed 6 bases, with 11 bases lying between them. The CDR3 DNA sequence: TGTGCCAGCAGTTTAATCGCGGGTAGCGAGCAGTACTTC. Its translation is CASSLIAGSEQYF.

V usage is TRBV29-1 and J usage is TRBJ2-1, with 13 positions matching TRBD2. The CDR3 has 19 residues. Losses at the gene ends were 0 bases for V and 7 bases for J; bases not matched to a gene: 15. The V gene's germline CDR1 is SQVTM and CDR2 ANQGSEA. Written as DNA, the CDR3 is TGCAGCGTTGAAGAACTAGCGGGGGGGATATTCACCGGGTTGAATGAGCAGTTCTTC. Translated, it gives CSVEELAGGIFTGLNEQFF.

This chain links TRBV4-2 with TRBJ2-7; TRBD2 matches at 8 bases. The CDR3 runs 15 residues. V gave up 1 base and J gave up 3 bases; unmatched junction bases: 5. Germline V gene sequence: CDR1 LGHNA, CDR2 YNFKEQ. The CDR3 protein is CASSQAGGLDYEQYF. As DNA, the CDR3 is TGTGCCAGCAGCCAAGCGGGGGGGCTCGACTACGAGCAGTACTTC.

The V call is TRBV5-1, the J call TRBJ2-3; the D is unclear. This CDR3 spans 15 amino acids. Per germline, CDR1 SGHRS and CDR2 YFSETQ. V was pared by 0 bases and J by 1 base, with 9 bases between. The CDR3 here is CASSLVKRGTDTQYF. In DNA, the CDR3 is TGCGCCAGCAGCTTGGTCAAGCGAGGCACAGATACGCAGTATTTT.

The chain links TRBV5-4 to TRBJ1-2, with D possibly TRBD1 on 5 matching bases. Deletions cut 4 bases from V and 8 bases from J, with 12 bases between. Germline V gene lookup returns CDR1 SGHNT and CDR2 YYREEE (reference sequence). The CDR3 loop spans 12 amino acids. The CDR3 protein is CASSQSGLGYTF. CDR3 DNA sequence: TGTGCCAGCAGCCAATCAGGGTTAGGCTACACCTTC.

The rearrangement links TRBV28 to TRBJ1-1; D is undetermined. This CDR3 is 14 amino acids long. Germline CDR1 MDHEN, CDR2 SYDVKM. Trimming pared 2 bases from V and 2 bases from J, leaving 9 bases between. The CDR3: CASSLTTVNTEAFF. The CDR3 region has the DNA TGTGCCAGCAGTTTAACTACTGTTAACACTGAAGCTTTCTTT.

CDR3 coding DNA: TGTGCCAGCAGCTTAGGCGGTAACTATGGCTACACCTTC. Its translation is CASSLGGNYGYTF. The chain couples TRBV5-5 to TRBJ1-2; D ambiguous. Per the germline V gene, CDR1 is SGHKS and CDR2 is YYEKEE (reference sequence). V was shortened by 2 bases and J by 1 base, with 6 bases between the two germline ends. The CDR3 loop spans 13 amino acids. The whole variable domain, filled in from reference TRBV5-5 and TRBJ1-2, reads DAGVTQSPTHLIKTRGQQVTLRCSPISGHKSVSWYQQVLGQGPQFIFQYYEKEERGRGNFPDRFSARQFPNYSSELNVNALLLGDSALYLCASSLGGNYGYTFGSGTRLTVV.

Concerning this clone itself: This sample includes further DNA sequences coding for the same CDR3. The V and J genes are TRBV3-1 (or the pseudogene TRBV3-2) and TRBJ2-2; D call uncertain. The CDR3 length is 16 residues. The germline gives CDR1 LGHDT, CDR2 YNNKEL (reference sequence). Trimming removed 1 base from V and 1 base from J, with 10 bases in between. CDR3 amino acids: CASSQGFPGNTGELFF. DNA for the CDR3: TGTGCCAGCAGCCAAGGATTCCCGGGGAACACCGGGGAGCTGTTTTTT.

This chain uses TRBV27 with TRBJ1-5; D is uncertain. CDR3 length equals 14 residues. V gave up 2 bases and J gave up 4 bases, with 9 bases separating them. From germline, CDR1 is MNHEY and CDR2 SMNVEV (reference sequence). This CDR3 is CASSLAGKNQPQHF. CDR3 sequence (DNA): TGTGCCAGCAGTTTAGCGGGAAAGAATCAGCCCCAGCATTTT.

This chain uses TRBV4-1 with TRBJ1-2; D may be TRBD1 (6 bases). Deletions cut 1 base from V and 5 bases from J, with 14 bases between. Germline V lookup: CDR1 MGHRA, CDR2 YSYEKL. The CDR3 is 15 residues long. CDR3 bases: TGCGCCAGCAGCCAAGGGGGGCAGGGACCGTATGGCTACACCTTC. Protein sequence: CASSQGGQGPYGYTF.

The chain carries TRBV7-2 and TRBJ2-7; possibly TRBD2 for D (6 bases). Germline assignment: CDR1 SGHTA and CDR2 FQGNSA. There are 14 residues in the CDR3. Trimming took off 2 bases at V and 2 bases at J, with 10 bases between the two ends. In DNA, the CDR3 is TGTGCCAGCAGCTTAAGGCGGGACCCCTACGAGCAGTACTTC. As protein: CASSLRRDPYEQYF.

The chain links TRBV7-9 to TRBJ2-2; 12 nucleotides agree with TRBD2. The CDR3 has 16 residues. In germline, CDR1 is SEHNR, CDR2 FQNEAQ (reference sequence). V was clipped by 7 bases and J by 2 bases; unmatched bases: 5. CDR3 sequence: CASNLLAGGNTGELFF. The CDR3 nucleotides are TGTGCCAGCAACCTACTAGCGGGAGGCAACACCGGGGAGCTGTTTTTT.

The chain recombines TRBV10-3 with TRBJ2-3, with TRBD1 matching 7 bases. Germline V CDR1 and CDR2: ENHRY, SYGVKD. V trimming: 7 bases; J trimming: 5 bases; junction bases outside the gene matches: 6. The CDR3 contains 13 residues. The CDR3, as DNA: TGTGCCATCACTGACAGGGCTCAAGATACGCAGTATTTT. It specifies CAITDRAQDTQYF.

This chain connects TRBV10-3 to TRBJ1-1; D is undetermined. CDR3 length equals 14 residues. V was shortened by 7 bases and J by 3 bases, with 15 bases between the two germline ends. Germline V lookup: CDR1 ENHRY, CDR2 SYGVKD. In nucleotides, the CDR3 is TGTGCCATCAATCGTTTCGGAGTGCACACTGAAGCTTTCTTT. This gives the protein CAINRFGVHTEAFF.

V is TRBV2 and J is TRBJ1-4; D may be TRBD1 (5 bases). Trimming took off 6 bases at V and 8 bases at J, with 13 bases between the two ends. CDR1 SNHLY and CDR2 FYNNEI come from the germline V gene. The CDR3 consists of 13 residues. The CDR3 protein is CASRGGTREKLFF. The CDR3 region has the DNA TGTGCCAGCAGGGGAGGGACTAGAGAAAAACTGTTTTTT.

The chain is built from TRBV6-5 and TRBJ2-5, with a possible D match to TRBD2 (6 bases). The CDR3 is 14 residues long. The germline V gene has CDR1 MNHEY and CDR2 SVGAGI. Trimming removed 4 bases from V and 1 base from J, with 10 bases in between. As DNA, the CDR3 is TGTGCCAGCAGTTTGACTAGTATCCAAGAGACCCAGTACTTC. Its protein product is CASSLTSIQETQYF.

This clone came up once. The sample holds other DNA sequences that translate to the same CDR3. The gene calls are TRBV10-3 and TRBJ1-1; a possible D gene is TRBD1 (5 bases). Germline V gives CDR1 ENHRY, CDR2 SYGVKD. This CDR3 is built from 13 residues. Trimming took off 6 bases at V and 1 base at J, with 9 bases between the two ends. The CDR3 DNA sequence: TGTGCCATCAGCAAGCAGGGGAACACTGAAGCTTTCTTT. Protein product: CAISKQGNTEAFF.

The chain is built from TRBV24-1 and TRBJ2-3, with 7 nucleotides matching TRBD2. The CDR3 is made up of 19 amino acids. Germline-derived CDR1 and CDR2 are KGHDR and SFDVKD. Losses at the gene ends were 4 bases for V and 0 bases for J; bases not matched to a gene: 15. DNA for the CDR3: TGTGCCACCAGTGACCATCGGAAACGGCTAGCGGCTAGCACAGATACGCAGTATTTT. Its translation is CATSDHRKRLAASTDTQYF.

The chain recombines TRBV11-2 with TRBJ2-3; 9 bases are shared with TRBD2. Trimming took 4 bases from V and 1 from J; bases not matched to a gene: 3. The CDR3 extends over 15 amino acids. The germline V gene encodes CDR1 SGHAT and CDR2 FQNNGV. The CDR3 region is CASSWVAGGTDTQYF. Written as DNA, the CDR3 is TGTGCCAGCAGCTGGGTAGCGGGAGGCACAGATACGCAGTATTTT.

CDR3 coding DNA: TGCGCCAGCAGCCAAGAAGGGCGGGGGGCTAACTATGGCTACACCTTC. Residues: CASSQEGRGANYGYTF. The J gene is TRBJ1-2, the V gene TRBV4-3, with D tentatively TRBD1 (5 bases). The V gene's germline CDR1 is LGHNA and CDR2 YSLEER. The V end lost 0 bases, the J end lost 0 bases, and 11 bases lay between the germline ends. CDR3 length equals 16 residues.